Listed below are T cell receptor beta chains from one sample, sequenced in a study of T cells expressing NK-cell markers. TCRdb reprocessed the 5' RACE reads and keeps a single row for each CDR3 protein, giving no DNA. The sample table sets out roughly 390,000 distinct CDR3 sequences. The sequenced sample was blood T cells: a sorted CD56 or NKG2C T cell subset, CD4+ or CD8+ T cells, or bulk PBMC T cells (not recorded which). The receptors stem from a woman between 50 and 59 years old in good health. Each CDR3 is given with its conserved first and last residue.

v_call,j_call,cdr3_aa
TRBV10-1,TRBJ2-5,CASSGKPAQGETQYF
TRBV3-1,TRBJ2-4,CASSQALGSKNIQYF
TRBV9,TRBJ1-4,CASSSGANEKLFF
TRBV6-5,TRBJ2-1,CASSYIMDTEQFF
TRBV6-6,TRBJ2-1,CASSTWGSSYNEQFF
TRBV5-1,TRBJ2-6,CASSLVPSGRLPGANVLTF
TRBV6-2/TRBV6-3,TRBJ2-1,CASSPGTSEYNEQFF
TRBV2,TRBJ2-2,CASSEASGRGTGELFF
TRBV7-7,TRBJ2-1,CASSLGQGTGEQFF
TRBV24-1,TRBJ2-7,CATTVLGITYEQYF
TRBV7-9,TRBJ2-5,CASSLPSLTVEETQYF
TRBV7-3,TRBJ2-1,CASSLNPPLTSGSYNEQFF
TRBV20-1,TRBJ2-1,CSATLLAGELDNEQFF
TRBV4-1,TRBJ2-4,CASSLGRQASGDKNIQYF
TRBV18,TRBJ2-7,CASSPLASLEQYF
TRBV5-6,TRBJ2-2,CASSWGSLPGELFF
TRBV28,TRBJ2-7,CASSLLPGYEQYF
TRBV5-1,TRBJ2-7,CASSPMNGGVGAHEQYF